Following are 25 T cell receptor beta chains from one sample sequenced in a study of T cell responses to AZD1222 COVID-19 vaccine. This table comes from immunoSEQ multiplex PCR, and its TCRdb copy is limited to in-frame clones, with some not included. Among roughly 46,000 clones listed, around 88% were seen once. The specimen comprised peripheral blood, sampled 28 days after the second AZD1222 dose. These receptors were collected from an adult who received the AZD1222 COVID-19 vaccine.

The CDR3 reads CASSPTLYNEQFF. For the CDR3, the DNA is TGTGCCAGCAGCCCCACGCTATACAATGAGCAGTTCTTC. The chain is built from TRBV12-3 or TRBV12-4 and TRBJ2-1; D not certain. V was cut by 6 bases and J by 4 bases, with 10 bases left in between. The CDR3 extends over 13 amino acids.

The chain employs TRBV6-5 and TRBJ1-6; D remains unclear. The germline gives CDR1 MNHEY, CDR2 SVGAGI. V was pared by 8 bases and J by 1 base, with 6 bases between. This CDR3 contains 13 residues. The CDR3 DNA reads TGTGCCAGCCAGGAATCCTATAATTCACCCCTCCACTTT. Translation: CASQESYNSPLHF.

This clone showed up just once. The chain combines TRBV7-9 with TRBJ2-3, with 12 bases aligning to TRBD2. The V and J ends lost 1 base and 4 bases, in that order; junction bases with no gene match: 0. CDR1 SEHNR and CDR2 FQNEAQ come from the germline V gene (reference sequence). CDR3 length equals 15 residues. The CDR3 bases are TGTGCCAGCAGCTTAGGGACTAGCGGGGCAGATACGCAGTATTTT. Its translation: CASSLGTSGADTQYF. Full variable domain (rest looked up from reference TRBV7-9 and TRBJ2-3): DTGVSQNPRHKITKRGQNVTFRCDPISEHNRLYWYRQTLGQGPEFLTYFQNEAQLEKSRLLSDRFSAERPKGSFSTLEIQRTEQGDSAMYLCASSLGTSGADTQYFGPGTRLTVL.

This chain uses TRBV5-1 with TRBJ2-1; no definite D call. The CDR3 totals 15 residues. The V gene's germline CDR1 is SGHRS and CDR2 YFSETQ. V gave up 1 base and J gave up 1 base, with 9 bases separating them. CDR3 in DNA: TGCGCCAGCAGCTTGCCGGAGTTGTCCTACAATGAGCAGTTCTTC. It specifies CASSLPELSYNEQFF.

CDR3 sequence (DNA): TGTGCCACCAGTGATTTGGACTGGACAGGGAGGCCCCCCACAGATACGCAGTATTTT. Translation: CATSDLDWTGRPPTDTQYF. The chain links TRBV24-1 to TRBJ2-3; 8 bases map to TRBD1. The germline V gene has CDR1 KGHDR and CDR2 SFDVKD. The ends lost 0 bases at V and 2 bases at J; junction bases unmatched: 12. The CDR3 has 19 residues.

The chain couples TRBV10-3 to TRBJ2-3, with D perhaps matching TRBD2 (6 bases). This CDR3 has 15 residues. Germline-derived CDR1 and CDR2 are ENHRY and SYGVKD. Trimming left V 6 bases short and J 6 bases short, with 19 bases between. CDR3 DNA sequence: TGTGCCATCAGCGGACAAACGGGGGTTGCTGATACGCAGTATTTT. It translates to CAISGQTGVADTQYF.

This chain links TRBV29-1 with TRBJ1-2, with 9 bases fitting TRBD1. The CDR3 length is 12 residues. Per germline, CDR1 SQVTM and CDR2 ANQGSEA. V shed 5 bases, J shed 9 bases, and the junction held 7 bases outside the gene matches. CDR3 DNA: TGCAGCGTTCGCGGACAGGGGACGAGCTACACCTTC. Encoded protein: CSVRGQGTSYTF.

The chain has TRBV9 and TRBJ2-1; 7 nucleotides match TRBD1. Germline V gene lookup returns CDR1 SGDLS and CDR2 YYNGEE. The V segment lost 0 bases and the J segment 6 bases; nucleotides outside the gene matches: 12. This CDR3 is 17 amino acids long. The chain's CDR3 is CASSVGGGAGLPNEQFF. The CDR3, as DNA: TGTGCCAGCAGCGTAGGAGGGGGCGCCGGACTTCCCAATGAGCAGTTCTTC.

V is TRBV3-1 (or the pseudogene TRBV3-2) and J is TRBJ2-7; 10 nucleotides match TRBD2. Germline V CDR1 and CDR2: LGHDT, YNNKEL (reference sequence). This CDR3 is built from 14 residues. V lost 2 bases and J lost 8; bases outside the gene matches: 6. The DNA of the CDR3 is TGTGCCAGCAGCCAACGGCTAGCGGGAGATAAGCAGTACTTC. It encodes CASSQRLAGDKQYF.

The chain links TRBV7-2 to TRBJ2-2, with D maybe TRBD2 (7 bases). This CDR3 spans 16 amino acids. The V gene's germline CDR1 is SGHTA and CDR2 FQGNSA. The V gene lost 1 base and the J gene lost 6 bases, with 15 bases spanning the gap. The CDR3 protein is CASSLEGGAVAGELFF. The CDR3 nucleotides read TGTGCCAGCAGCTTAGAAGGGGGGGCCGTGGCCGGGGAGCTGTTTTTT.

The V call is TRBV30, the J call TRBJ1-5; tentatively, D is TRBD1 (5 bases). CDR1 is GTSNPN, CDR2 SVGIG, per germline (reference sequence). V gave up 0 bases and J gave up 6 bases, with 9 bases separating them. CDR3 length: 13 amino acids. This CDR3 reads CAWSVQGVQPQHF. CDR3 nucleotides: TGTGCCTGGAGTGTACAAGGGGTTCAGCCCCAGCATTTT.

The chain links TRBV20-1 to TRBJ1-2; D is unclear. Germline V gives CDR1 DFQATT, CDR2 SNEGSKA (reference sequence). V lost 6 bases to trimming and J lost 4 bases, with 9 bases between them. The CDR3 has 11 residues. CDR3 bases: TGCAGTGCCCTATGGGGCTATGGCTACACCTTC. This codes for CSALWGYGYTF.

The chain carries TRBV6-5 and TRBJ1-5, with 8 bases fitting TRBD1. V shed 6 bases and J 2 bases; nucleotides not matched to a gene: 6. The CDR3 runs to 15 residues. Germline-derived CDR1 and CDR2 are MNHEY and SVGAGI. CDR3 sequence reads: CASRGTTGGNQPQHF. For the CDR3, the DNA is TGTGCCAGCAGGGGAACGACAGGGGGCAATCAGCCCCAGCATTTT.

The V and J genes are TRBV10-2 and TRBJ2-6; D uncertain. The CDR3 extends over 16 amino acids. CDR1 is WSHSY, CDR2 SAAADI, per germline. Trimming shortened V by 6 bases and J by 4 bases, and 16 bases separated the two germline ends. CDR3 nucleotides: TGCGCCAGCAGGCCTAGGGCGCGACGGGGGGCCAACGTCCTGACTTTC. Translated, it gives CASRPRARRGANVLTF.

The chain employs TRBV6-2 or TRBV6-3 and TRBJ1-2; TRBD1 is a possible D gene (5 bases). This CDR3 comprises 14 residues. The germline V gene has CDR1 MNHEY and CDR2 SVGEGT. V was shortened by 2 bases and J by 4 bases, with 11 bases between the two germline ends. The CDR3 sequence: CASSYEWGIYGYTF. In DNA, the CDR3 is TGTGCCAGCAGTTACGAGTGGGGCATCTATGGCTACACCTTC.

The chain is built from TRBV5-1 and TRBJ2-7, with D perhaps being TRBD1 or TRBD2 (5 bases each). The CDR3 extends over 14 amino acids. Germline loops: CDR1 SGHRS, CDR2 YFSETQ. V was shortened by 0 bases and J by 2 bases, with 9 bases between the two germline ends. The CDR3 DNA follows: TGCGCCAGCAGCTTGGGGGACGGGCCCTACGAGCAGTACTTC. Protein product: CASSLGDGPYEQYF.

The chain is built from TRBV9 and TRBJ2-3, with 9 bases lining up with TRBD2. This CDR3 is built from 17 residues. J was trimmed by 4 bases and V by 0 bases; bases with no gene match: 9. Looked up from germline, CDR1 is SGDLS and CDR2 is YYNGEE. The CDR3 is CASSVEGRAGGPDTQYF. CDR3 DNA sequence: TGTGCCAGCAGCGTAGAGGGGAGAGCGGGGGGCCCAGATACGCAGTATTTT.

V usage is TRBV5-1 and J usage is TRBJ1-6, with 7 bases lining up with TRBD1. CDR3 size: 15 residues. J gave up 3 bases and V 4 bases, and 4 bases lay outside the gene matches. Germline values: CDR1 SGHRS, CDR2 YFSETQ. CDR3: CASSSGQDYNSPLHF. As DNA, the CDR3 is TGCGCCAGCAGCAGCGGACAGGACTATAATTCACCCCTCCACTTT.

The chain recombines TRBV6-2 or TRBV6-3 with TRBJ1-5; D call uncertain. V was clipped by 5 bases and J by 11 bases, with 13 bases between them. CDR1 is MNHEY and CDR2 is SVGEGT in the germline V gene. This CDR3 is built from 12 residues. The CDR3 region is CASSQTGQAQHF. The CDR3 nucleotides read TGTGCCAGCAGTCAAACGGGTCAAGCCCAGCATTTT.

This clone was observed once. One end of the junction fails to match germline, which may point to a read error. This chain's CDR3 is CASSLAQGAGNEQFF. The DNA for the CDR3 is TGTGCTAGCAGCTTAGCGCAGGGGGCAGGCAATGAGCAGTTCTTC. The rearrangement links TRBV7-7 to TRBJ2-1, with 8 bases lining up with TRBD1. Germline V gene sequence: CDR1 SSHAT, CDR2 FNYEAQ (reference sequence). The CDR3 spans 15 residues. Full variable domain (remainder filled in from reference TRBV7-7 and TRBJ2-1): GAGVSQSPRYKVTKRGQDVTLRCDPISSHATLYWYQQALGQGPEFLTYFNYEAQPDKSGLPSDRFSAERPEGSISTLTIQRTEQRDSAMYRCASSLAQGAGNEQFFGPGTRLTVL.

The J gene is TRBJ2-3, the V gene TRBV6-5; no firm D call. Trimming pared 2 bases from V and 1 base from J, leaving 4 bases between. Germline V gene sequence: CDR1 MNHEY, CDR2 SVGAGI. The CDR3 is made up of 13 amino acids. CDR3 amino acids: CASSYRGTDTQYF. The CDR3 DNA is TGTGCCAGCAGTTACCGGGGCACAGATACGCAGTATTTT.

The chain joins TRBV5-1 to TRBJ1-5; possible D gene TRBD1, 5 bases. Trimming cost V 0 bases and J 7 bases, with 14 bases left between them. Germline loops: CDR1 SGHRS, CDR2 YFSETQ. CDR3 length: 15 residues. For the CDR3, the DNA is TGCGCCAGCAGCTTGGACGGGGGAGCAGGACAGCCCCAGCATTTT. The encoded protein is CASSLDGGAGQPQHF.

J is TRBJ1-5 and V is TRBV2; 10 positions agree with TRBD1. The J segment lost 5 bases and the V segment lost 5 bases, leaving 6 bases of the junction unmatched. The germline V gene has CDR1 SNHLY and CDR2 FYNNEI. The CDR3 extends over 15 amino acids. This CDR3 reads CASSSGTGVYQPQHF. The CDR3 DNA reads TGTGCCAGCAGTTCCGGGACAGGGGTTTATCAGCCCCAGCATTTT.

This chain links TRBV12-3 or TRBV12-4 with TRBJ1-5, with TRBD1 as a possible D gene (6 bases). The V and J ends lost 6 bases and 4 bases respectively, with 10 bases between them. The CDR3 consists of 13 residues. The DNA of the CDR3 is TGTGCCAGCAGCAGTGGACAGAATCAGCCCCAGCATTTT. Residues: CASSSGQNQPQHF.

The rearrangement links TRBV19 to TRBJ1-5; TRBD1 matches 8 bases. The CDR3 contains 14 residues. Trimming cost V 4 bases and J 5 bases; bases outside gene matches: 4. The germline gives CDR1 LNHDA, CDR2 SQIVND (reference sequence). The CDR3 DNA is TGTGCCAGTAGTAAGACAGGGGACCATCAGCCCCAGCATTTT. Translating gives CASSKTGDHQPQHF.